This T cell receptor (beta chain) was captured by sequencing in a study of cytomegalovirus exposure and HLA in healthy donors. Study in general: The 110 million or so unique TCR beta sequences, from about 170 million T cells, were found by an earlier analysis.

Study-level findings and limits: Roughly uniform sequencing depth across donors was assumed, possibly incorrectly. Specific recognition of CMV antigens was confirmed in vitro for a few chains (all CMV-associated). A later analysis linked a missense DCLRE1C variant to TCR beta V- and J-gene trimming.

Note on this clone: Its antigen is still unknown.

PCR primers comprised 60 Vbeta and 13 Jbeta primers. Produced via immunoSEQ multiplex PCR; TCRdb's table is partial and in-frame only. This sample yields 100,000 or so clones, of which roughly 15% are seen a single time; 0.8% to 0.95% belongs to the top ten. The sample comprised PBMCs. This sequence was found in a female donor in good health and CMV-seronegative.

DNA for the CDR3: TGCGCCAGCAGCGGAGGACAGGGGTACGAAAAACTGTTTTTT. The encoded protein is CASSGGQGYEKLFF. The chain links TRBV10-2 to TRBJ1-4, with 9 bases identical to TRBD1. V lost 6 bases, J lost 8 bases, and 7 bases stayed unmatched. This CDR3 has 14 amino acids. Germline lookup yields CDR1 WSHSY and CDR2 SAAADI.